The 18 T cell receptor beta chains in this list originate from one sample, sequenced in a study of vaccination effects on CD4 cells after COVID-19. The assay was immunoSEQ multiplex PCR, and TCRdb's table has in-frame clones only and misses some. The table has tens of thousands of clones, roughly 78% seen once. The antigens of these receptors remain unknown. Sequencing was preceded by expansion of antigen-specific CD4+ T cells with viral peptide pools in the ViraFEST assay. Cultured cells yielded isolated CD4+ T cells after nine to ten days. Participants received two doses of either the BNT162b2 or mRNA-1273 vaccine. Sequences were derived from CD4+ T cells from PBMCs cultured with HCoV-NL63 spike peptides, sampled after COVID-19 vaccination. The receptor set was obtained from a human donor who received a COVID-19 vaccine. Some clones in this sample may be carry-over from other donors' samples.

V and J are TRBV5-1 and TRBJ1-4; D unclear. The V and J ends lost 5 bases and 3 bases respectively, with 11 bases between them. The CDR3 spans 14 residues. Germline CDR1 reads SGHRS; CDR2 reads YFSETQ. The CDR3: CASRVQSSNEKLFF. The CDR3 nucleotides read TGCGCCAGCAGAGTACAGAGCTCTAATGAAAAACTGTTTTTT.

This clone was counted between two and nine times. The V and J genes are TRBV5-1 and TRBJ2-6, with D perhaps TRBD1 (5 bases). Germline CDR1 is SGHRS and CDR2 is YFSETQ. V lost 1 base to trimming and J lost 0 bases, with 11 bases between them. This CDR3 comprises 17 residues. For the CDR3, the DNA is TGCGCCAGCAGCTTGTGGGGCAGTGCCTCTGGGGCCAACGTCCTGACTTTC. Amino acid sequence: CASSLWGSASGANVLTF. Complete variable domain (other parts from reference TRBV5-1 and TRBJ2-6): KAGVTQTPRYLIKTRGQQVTLSCSPISGHRSVSWYQQTPGQGLQFLFEYFSETQRNKGNFPGRFSGRQFSNSRSEMNVSTLELGDSALYLCASSLWGSASGANVLTFGAGSRLTVL.

J is TRBJ2-3 and V is TRBV5-4; 9 nucleotides line up with TRBD1. V was pared by 4 bases and J by 4 bases, with 7 bases of the junction left unmatched. The CDR3 sequence is 15 residues long. Germline V CDR1 and CDR2: SGHNT, YYREEE (reference sequence). The CDR3 spells CASSHGTGRADTQYF. CDR3 in DNA: TGTGCCAGCAGCCACGGGACAGGGAGGGCAGATACGCAGTATTTT.

The J gene is TRBJ1-3, the V gene TRBV10-3; D perhaps matches TRBD1 (6 bases). CDR1 ENHRY and CDR2 SYGVKD come from the germline V gene. V lost 6 bases to trimming and J lost 4 bases, with 10 bases between them. The CDR3 totals 13 residues. CDR3 DNA: TGTGCCATCAGGAGGACAGTAGGAAACACCATATATTTT. Residues: CAIRRTVGNTIYF.

The chain carries TRBV5-1 and TRBJ1-3; TRBD1 matches 10 bases. This CDR3 comprises 16 residues. The J segment lost 3 bases and the V segment lost 0 bases, leaving 3 bases of the junction unmatched. CDR1 SGHRS and CDR2 YFSETQ come from the germline V gene. As DNA, the CDR3 is TGCGCCAGCAGCTTGGTGGGACAGGGGTTTGGAAACACCATATATTTT. Protein product: CASSLVGQGFGNTIYF.

The chain carries TRBV3-1 (or the pseudogene TRBV3-2) and TRBJ2-5, with D uncertain. CDR3 length: 12 amino acids. V lost 3 bases and J 1 base, leaving 3 bases between the germline ends. Per the germline V gene, CDR1 is LGHDT and CDR2 is YNNKEL (reference sequence). The CDR3: CASSHPQETQYF. Here the CDR3 DNA reads TGTGCCAGCAGCCATCCCCAAGAGACCCAGTACTTC.

The chain uses TRBV19 and TRBJ1-3; the D is unclear. Germline values: CDR1 LNHDA, CDR2 SQIVND (reference sequence). V lost 10 bases to trimming and J lost 0 bases, with 10 bases between them. This CDR3 has 13 amino acids. The CDR3 DNA follows: TGTGCCAACCGAAGTTTCTCTGGAAACACCATATATTTT. Its translation is CANRSFSGNTIYF.

This chain links TRBV2 with TRBJ1-1; D is possibly TRBD1 (5 bases). There are 13 residues in the CDR3. Trimming shortened V by 9 bases and J by 4 bases, and 15 bases separated the two germline ends. CDR1 SNHLY and CDR2 FYNNEI come from the germline V gene. CDR3 loop: CASGGKLGTEAFF. CDR3 in DNA: TGTGCCAGTGGGGGGAAATTAGGCACTGAAGCTTTCTTT.

This chain connects TRBV5-8 to TRBJ2-1; 8 nucleotides match TRBD1. Germline assignment: CDR1 SGHTS and CDR2 YDEGEE. The J segment lost 4 bases and the V segment lost 7 bases, leaving 16 bases of the junction unmatched. The CDR3 is made up of 17 amino acids. Here the CDR3 reads CASPAWTGMTAYNEQFF. The DNA of the CDR3 is TGTGCCAGCCCGGCTTGGACAGGGATGACCGCGTACAATGAGCAGTTCTTC.

The chain is built from TRBV7-2 and TRBJ2-3; no reliable D call. Germline V lookup: CDR1 SGHTA, CDR2 FQGNSA. This CDR3 comprises 13 residues. V lost 7 bases, J lost 2 bases, and 10 bases lay in between. In nucleotides, the CDR3 is TGTGCCAGCACCTATCGGATCACAGATACGCAGTATTTT. As protein: CASTYRITDTQYF.

This chain joins TRBV28 and TRBJ2-7; D is unclear. The CDR3 runs to 11 residues. Trimming pared 5 bases from V and 0 bases from J, leaving 2 bases between. The germline V gene encodes CDR1 MDHEN and CDR2 SYDVKM. This CDR3 is CASSNSYEQYV. For the CDR3, the DNA is TGTGCCAGCAGTAACTCCTACGAGCAGTACGTC.

The rearrangement uses TRBV4-1 and TRBJ2-5; 8 positions agree with TRBD1. Germline trimming cut 1 base from V and 6 bases from J; bases unmatched to any gene: 10. CDR1 and CDR2 (germline): MGHRA, YSYEKL. The CDR3 covers 16 residues. The CDR3 DNA is TGCGCCAGCAGCCAAGTGGGGCCAGGGGGCGCGCAGACCCAGTACTTC. Its translation is CASSQVGPGGAQTQYF.

With respect to this clone: At one of its ends the junction is not consistent with the germline gene, which may arise from a read error. V and J are TRBV6-5 and TRBJ2-6; unclear D gene. The germline V gene encodes CDR1 MNHEY and CDR2 SVGAGI. This CDR3 is 13 amino acids long. The CDR3 loop is CASRLSEANVLTF. The CDR3 DNA sequence: TGTGCCAGCAGACTCTCTGAGGCCAACGTCCTGACTTTC.

V and J are TRBV19 and TRBJ1-4; 9 bases are shared with TRBD1. Germline CDR1 LNHDA, CDR2 SQIVND (reference sequence). The CDR3 covers 14 residues. J was trimmed by 5 bases and V by 9 bases; bases with no gene match: 7. This CDR3 is CASRRGQGNEKLFF. The CDR3 nucleotides read TGTGCCAGCCGCCGGGGACAGGGAAATGAAAAACTGTTTTTT.

The chain carries TRBV2 and TRBJ1-5; 11 bases match TRBD1. The germline V gene encodes CDR1 SNHLY and CDR2 FYNNEI. This CDR3 comprises 17 residues. V shed 6 bases and J 1 base; nucleotides not matched to a gene: 8. CDR3: CASSARTGGGSNQPQHF. Written as DNA, the CDR3 is TGTGCCAGCAGCGCCCGGACAGGGGGCGGGAGCAATCAGCCCCAGCATTTT.

The gene calls are TRBV10-2 and TRBJ2-1; 7 nucleotides align to TRBD2. Losses at the gene ends were 1 base for V and 3 bases for J; bases not matched to a gene: 3. The CDR3 spans 15 residues. Germline CDR1 WSHSY, CDR2 SAAADI. DNA of the CDR3: TGCGCCAGCAGTGAGTTGGGGGGGGGCTACAATGAGCAGTTCTTC. It encodes CASSELGGGYNEQFF.

In its sample, this clone was seen once. The chain links TRBV6-5 to TRBJ1-5, with TRBD1 identical over 8 bases. There are 14 residues in the CDR3. CDR1 MNHEY and CDR2 SVGAGI come from the germline V gene. After removal of 6 bases from V and 2 bases from J, the junction contained 3 bases not matched to a gene. The CDR3 bases are TGTGCCAGCAGAAAGGGACAGGGCAATCAGCCCCAGCATTTT. This gives the protein CASRKGQGNQPQHF.

The V gene is TRBV7-2, the J gene TRBJ1-5; D unresolved. Germline V gene data show CDR1 as SGHTA and CDR2 as FQGNSA. The CDR3 contains 17 residues. V was trimmed by 5 bases and J by 0 bases, leaving 17 bases between them. Written as DNA, the CDR3 is TGTGCCAGCAGCCCACTGGGAGGCACGGGTAGCAATCAGCCCCAGCATTTT. Its protein is CASSPLGGTGSNQPQHF.